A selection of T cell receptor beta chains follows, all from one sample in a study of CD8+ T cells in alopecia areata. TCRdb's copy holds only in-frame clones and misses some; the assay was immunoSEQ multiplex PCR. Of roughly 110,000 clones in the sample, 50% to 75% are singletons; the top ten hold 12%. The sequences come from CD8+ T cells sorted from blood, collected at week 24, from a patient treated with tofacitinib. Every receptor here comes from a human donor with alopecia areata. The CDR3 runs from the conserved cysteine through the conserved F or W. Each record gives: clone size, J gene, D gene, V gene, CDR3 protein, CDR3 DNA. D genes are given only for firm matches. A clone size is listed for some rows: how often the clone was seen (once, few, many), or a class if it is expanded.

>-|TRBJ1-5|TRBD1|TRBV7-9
CASSLGGQRQPQHF
TGTGCCAGCAGCTTAGGGGGACAGCGGCAGCCCCAGCATTTT
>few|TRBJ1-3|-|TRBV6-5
CASSTDGSSGNTIYF
TGTGCCAGCAGTACGGACGGGAGCTCTGGAAACACCATATATTTT
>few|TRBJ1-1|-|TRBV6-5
CASSERENTEAFF
TGTGCCAGCAGTGAACGAGAGAACACTGAAGCTTTCTTT
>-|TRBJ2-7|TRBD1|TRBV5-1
CASSTGQGMSYEQYF
TGCGCCAGCAGCACCGGACAGGGAATGTCCTACGAGCAGTACTTC
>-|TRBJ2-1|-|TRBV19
CASTNLGAYNEQFF
TGTGCCAGTACCAATCTAGGGGCCTACAATGAGCAGTTCTTC
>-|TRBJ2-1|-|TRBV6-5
CASSFRGAYNEQFF
TGTGCCAGCAGTTTCAGGGGTGCCTACAATGAGCAGTTCTTC
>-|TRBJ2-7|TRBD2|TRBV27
CASSLWGGSYEQYF
TGTGCCAGCAGTTTATGGGGGGGGTCCTACGAGCAGTACTTC
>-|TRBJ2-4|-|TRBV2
CASSGSKNIQYF
TGTGCCAGCAGTGGGAGCAAAAACATTCAGTACTTC
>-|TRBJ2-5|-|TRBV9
CASSVAAEQETQYF
TGTGCCAGCAGCGTAGCCGCAGAACAAGAGACCCAGTACTTC
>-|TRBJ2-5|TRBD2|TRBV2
CASRGLAGFEETQYF
TGTGCCAGCAGGGGACTAGCGGGGTTTGAAGAGACCCAGTACTTC
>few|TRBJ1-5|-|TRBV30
CAWSVQGDQPQHF
TGTGCCTGGAGTGTCCAGGGTGACCAGCCCCAGCATTTT
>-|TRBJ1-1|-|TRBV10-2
CSSSPGNTEAFF
TGCTCCAGCTCCCCCGGCAACACTGAAGCTTTCTTT
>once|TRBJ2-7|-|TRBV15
CATFNEQYF
TGTGCCACTTTTAACGAGCAGTACTTC
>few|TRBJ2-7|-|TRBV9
CASSVGETPGYEQYF
TGTGCCAGCAGCGTTGGGGAGACTCCCGGCTACGAGCAGTACTTC
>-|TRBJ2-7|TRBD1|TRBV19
CASSADRESNEQYF
TGTGCCAGTAGTGCCGACAGGGAGTCGAACGAGCAGTACTTC
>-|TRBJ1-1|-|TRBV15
CATSAGGENTEAFF
TGTGCCACCAGCGCCGGGGGGGAGAACACTGAAGCTTTCTTT
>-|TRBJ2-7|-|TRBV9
CASSLEDNSYEQYF
TGTGCCAGCTCCCTAGAGGACAACTCCTACGAGCAGTACTTC
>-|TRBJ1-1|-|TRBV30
CAWSPTVNTEAFF
TGTGCCTGGAGTCCGACTGTGAACACTGAAGCTTTCTTT
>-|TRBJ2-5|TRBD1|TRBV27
CASSLQGAPETQYF
TGTGCCAGCAGTTTACAGGGGGCGCCGGAGACCCAGTACTTC
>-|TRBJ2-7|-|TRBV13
CASSFPSSYEQYF
TGTGCCAGCAGCTTCCCTAGCTCCTACGAGCAGTACTTC
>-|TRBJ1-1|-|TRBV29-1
CSVEVPLRMNTEAFF
TGCAGCGTTGAAGTACCTTTGAGAATGAACACTGAAGCTTTCTTT
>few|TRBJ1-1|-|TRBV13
CASSPYPVWTENTEAFF
TGTGCCAGCAGCCCGTACCCGGTATGGACAGAGAACACTGAAGCTTTCTTT
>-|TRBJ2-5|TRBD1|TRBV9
CASSPMGQPHQETQYF
TGTGCCAGCAGCCCCATGGGACAGCCTCACCAAGAGACCCAGTACTTC
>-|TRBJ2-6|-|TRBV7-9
CASSAGADSGANVLTF
TGTGCCAGCAGCGCAGGGGCAGACTCTGGGGCCAACGTCCTGACTTTC
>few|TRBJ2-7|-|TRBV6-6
CASSFLGSSYEQYF
TGTGCCAGCAGTTTTCTGGGGAGCTCCTACGAGCAGTACTTC
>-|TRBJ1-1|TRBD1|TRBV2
CASSAERGHDGTEAFF
TGTGCCAGCAGTGCTGAGAGGGGGCATGACGGCACTGAAGCTTTCTTT
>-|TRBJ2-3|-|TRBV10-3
CAIAGGESSDTQYF
TGTGCCATCGCTGGCGGGGAGTCCAGCGATACGCAGTATTTT
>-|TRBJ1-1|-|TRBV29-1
CSVLMDTEAFF
TGCAGCGTTCTAATGGACACTGAAGCTTTCTTT
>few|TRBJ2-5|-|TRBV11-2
CASRGETQYF
TGTGCCAGCAGGGGAGAGACCCAGTACTTC
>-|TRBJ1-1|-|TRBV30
CAWSPPKVRGNTEAFF
TGTGCCTGGAGCCCGCCTAAAGTCAGAGGTAACACTGAAGCTTTCTTT
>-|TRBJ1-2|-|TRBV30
CACDLFSEVGYGYTF
TGTGCCTGCGACTTATTTTCGGAGGTGGGCTATGGCTACACCTTC
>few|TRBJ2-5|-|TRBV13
CASSLGGQETQYF
TGTGCCAGCAGCTTGGGCGGACAAGAGACCCAGTACTTC
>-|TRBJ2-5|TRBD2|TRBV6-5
CASSYGIAGDQETQYF
TGTGCCAGCAGTTACGGGATAGCGGGGGATCAAGAGACCCAGTACTTC
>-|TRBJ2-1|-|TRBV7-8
CASSLKYNEQFF
TGTGCCAGCAGCTTAAAGTACAATGAGCAGTTCTTC
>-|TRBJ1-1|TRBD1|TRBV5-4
CASSLRTGPAFF
TGTGCCAGCAGCCTTCGGACAGGGCCAGCTTTCTTT
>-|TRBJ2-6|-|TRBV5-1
CASSFPSDRSSSGANVLTF
TGCGCCAGCAGCTTCCCGTCTGATCGCTCTAGCTCTGGGGCCAACGTCCTGACTTTC
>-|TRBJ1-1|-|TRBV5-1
CASSFTGSFHTEAFF
TGCGCCAGCAGCTTCACAGGGTCGTTCCACACTGAAGCTTTCTTT
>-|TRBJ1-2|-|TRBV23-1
CASSPGKANYGYTF
TGCGCCAGCAGTCCAGGGAAGGCTAACTATGGCTACACCTTC
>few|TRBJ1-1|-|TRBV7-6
CASSPQRTEAFF
TGTGCCAGCAGCCCACAGCGGACTGAAGCTTTCTTT
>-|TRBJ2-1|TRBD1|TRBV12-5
CASGPKQGDHNEQFF
TGTGCTAGTGGTCCGAAACAGGGGGACCACAATGAGCAGTTCTTC
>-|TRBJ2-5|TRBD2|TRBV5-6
CASSFPTSGGDFGETQYF
TGTGCCAGCAGCTTTCCGACTAGCGGGGGGGATTTTGGAGAGACCCAGTACTTC
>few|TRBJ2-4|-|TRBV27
CASTTGDGAKNIQYF
TGTGCCAGCACCACGGGCGATGGGGCCAAAAACATTCAGTACTTC
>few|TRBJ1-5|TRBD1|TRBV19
CASSRDREGNQPQHF
TGTGCCAGTAGTAGGGACAGGGAAGGCAATCAGCCCCAGCATTTT
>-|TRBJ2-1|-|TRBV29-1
CSVEGGGGRSYNEQFF
TGCAGCGTTGAGGGTGGAGGAGGGCGCTCCTACAATGAGCAGTTCTTC
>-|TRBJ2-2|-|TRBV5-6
CASSLFHSEGYTGELFF
TGTGCCAGCAGCTTGTTTCACTCGGAGGGATACACCGGGGAGCTGTTTTTT
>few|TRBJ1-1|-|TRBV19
CASSIWDGGGGTEAFF
TGTGCCAGTAGTATTTGGGACGGAGGCGGAGGCACTGAAGCTTTCTTT
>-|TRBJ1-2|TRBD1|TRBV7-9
CASSPSRTGGSYGYTF
TGTGCCAGCAGCCCTAGCCGGACAGGGGGCAGCTATGGCTACACCTTC
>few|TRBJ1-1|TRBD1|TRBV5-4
CASSIGTGRRAFF
TGTGCCAGCAGCATCGGGACAGGGAGGAGGGCTTTCTTT